Listed below are T cell receptor beta chains from one sample, sequenced in a study of control samples from healthy donors and cancer patients. Sequencing was performed with immunoSEQ multiplex PCR; in TCRdb, only in-frame clones are kept and a portion is missing. The repertoire holds around 190,000 clones, with roughly nine tenths as singletons. Sequencing input: blood. Receptor source: a man aged 25 to 40 in good health. The CDR3 runs from the conserved cysteine through the conserved F or W. A D gene is named only where the DNA matches it firmly. Clone size appears in some rows only: once, few, many, or a class for an expanded clone.

D gene | J gene | V gene | clone size | CDR3 DNA | CDR3 protein
TRBD1 | TRBJ1-6 | TRBV7-8 | NA | TGTGCCAGCAGCCCCCGGGACAGTATTTCACCCCTCCACTTT | CASSPRDSISPLHF
NA | TRBJ1-6 | TRBV6-6 | NA | TGTGCCAGCAGCACAGGGTATAGCTCCTATAATTCACCCCTCCACTTT | CASSTGYSSYNSPLHF
TRBD2 | TRBJ2-7 | TRBV9 | NA | TGTGCCAGCTCCCCCGGGACTAGTGATATCCAGCAGTACTTC | CASSPGTSDIQQYF
NA | TRBJ2-3 | TRBV12-3/TRBV12-4 | NA | TGTGCCAGCAGCTATGGGGATACGCAGTATTTT | CASSYGDTQYF
TRBD1 | TRBJ1-1 | TRBV7-9 | NA | TGTGCCAGCAGCTCTCCAGGGGGCGCCGGAGCTTTCTTT | CASSSPGGAGAFF
NA | TRBJ2-5 | TRBV19 | NA | TGTGCCAGTAGTATGGGACACCAAGAGACCCAGTACTTC | CASSMGHQETQYF
NA | TRBJ1-5 | TRBV19 | NA | TGTGCCAGTAATCCGGACGGACGGGGTATGCCCCAGCATTTT | CASNPDGRGMPQHF
TRBD2 | TRBJ2-5 | TRBV4-3 | NA | TGCGCCAGCAGCCCAGGACTGGCGGGGGGGCTTTTGGGAGAGACCCAGTACTTC | CASSPGLAGGLLGETQYF
NA | TRBJ1-1 | TRBV5-1 | NA | TGCGCCAGCAGCTTGGTCATCGGGGGTAAGGGTACTGAAGCTTTCTTT | CASSLVIGGKGTEAFF
NA | TRBJ1-3 | TRBV14 | NA | TGTGCCAGCAGCCAGCTGGACACGGCCTCTGGAAACACCATATATTTT | CASSQLDTASGNTIYF
NA | TRBJ2-7 | TRBV10-3 | NA | TGTGCCATCAGCGACACCTCAAGCTCCTACGAGCAGTACTTC | CAISDTSSSYEQYF
TRBD1 | TRBJ1-4 | TRBV12-3/TRBV12-4 | NA | TGTGCCAGCAGCCCGGGACAGGGCCAAAAACTGTTTTTT | CASSPGQGQKLFF
TRBD2 | TRBJ2-1 | TRBV24-1 | NA | TGTGCCACCAGTTCTACCACTAGCGGGAGTTACAATGAGCAGTTCTTC | CATSSTTSGSYNEQFF
TRBD1 | TRBJ1-2 | TRBV19 | NA | TGTGCCAGTAGCCTCTCCTTTGGGACAGGTTCTAACTATGGCTACACCTTC | CASSLSFGTGSNYGYTF
NA | TRBJ2-1 | TRBV28 | NA | TGTGCCAGCAGTTTTTGGGGCTCCTACAATGAGCAGTTCTTC | CASSFWGSYNEQFF
NA | TRBJ2-3 | TRBV5-1 | NA | TGCGCCAGCAGCTTTGCGGCCGGAAGCACAGATACGCAGTATTTT | CASSFAAGSTDTQYF
TRBD1 | TRBJ1-1 | TRBV19 | NA | TGTGCCAGTAGTCACCCGACAGGGATGAACACTGAAGCTTTCTTT | CASSHPTGMNTEAFF
TRBD1 | TRBJ1-2 | TRBV6-1 | NA | TGTGCCAGCAGTGAAGGGGGACAGGGTGCCTATGGCTACACCTTC | CASSEGGQGAYGYTF
TRBD1 | TRBJ1-5 | TRBV7-9 | once | TGTGCCAGCAGCTACGATCCGGGACAGGGGGATCAGCCCCAGCATTTT | CASSYDPGQGDQPQHF
NA | TRBJ2-6 | TRBV3-1/TRBV3-2 | NA | TGTGCCAGCAGCCAAGATTGGCGGGCAGCTGGGGCCAACGTCCTGACTTTC | CASSQDWRAAGANVLTF
TRBD1 | TRBJ1-6 | TRBV28 | NA | TGTGCCAGCAGTTTCCTTATGTTATTCCAGGGGGTAAATGATTCACCCCTCCACTTT | CASSFLMLFQGVNDSPLHF
NA | TRBJ1-1 | TRBV28 | NA | TGTGCCAGCAGTTTAGAAATACAGGGAGGGCTTATGAACACTGAAGCTTTCTTT | CASSLEIQGGLMNTEAFF
NA | TRBJ1-6 | TRBV7-8 | NA | TGTGCCAGCAGCTCACCCTACGGGATCTCGCCCCTCCACTTT | CASSSPYGISPLHF
NA | TRBJ2-1 | TRBV29-1 | NA | TGCAGCGTGCAACCGGACGAGGTAATGCGGTTCTTC | CSVQPDEVMRFF
TRBD2 | TRBJ2-5 | TRBV6-2/TRBV6-3 | NA | TGTGCCAGCAGTCTCCACACAAGCGGGGGGCTCCAACAGTACTTC | CASSLHTSGGLQQYF
NA | TRBJ2-3 | TRBV19 | NA | TGTGCCAGTATAGGAACCGAAGCAGATACGCAGTATTTT | CASIGTEADTQYF
NA | TRBJ1-4 | TRBV6-5 | NA | TGTGCCAGTCGACGCATTGCAACTAATGAAAAACTGTTTTTT | CASRRIATNEKLFF
NA | TRBJ1-1 | TRBV9 | NA | TGTGCCAGCAGCGCAGCTATGAACACTGAAGCTTTCTTT | CASSAAMNTEAFF
NA | TRBJ1-2 | TRBV3-1/TRBV3-2 | NA | TGTGCCAGCAGCCAAGGGTTAGGAATCAGCAAACAGGATGGCTACACCTTC | CASSQGLGISKQDGYTF
TRBD1 | TRBJ2-5 | TRBV5-1 | once | TGCGCCAGCAGCTTGGGCTACGGGACAGCCCAAGAGACCCAGTACTTC | CASSLGYGTAQETQYF
TRBD1 | TRBJ1-2 | TRBV18 | NA | TGTGCCAGCTCACCCGACAGGGCTGGCTACACCTTC | CASSPDRAGYTF
TRBD1 | TRBJ2-2 | TRBV4-1 | NA | TGCGCCAGCAGCCAAGGGACAGGGTTGGTTAACGCGAACACCGGGGAGCTGTTTTTT | CASSQGTGLVNANTGELFF
NA | TRBJ1-4 | TRBV28 | NA | TGTGCCAGCTCCGGGATAGTAGTTGAAAAACTGTTTTTT | CASSGIVVEKLFF
TRBD2 | TRBJ2-1 | TRBV18 | once | TGTGCCAGCTCACCAATGGGGGGGACCTACAATGAGCAGTTCTTC | CASSPMGGTYNEQFF
NA | TRBJ2-3 | TRBV28 | NA | TGTGCCAGCAGTTCACTAGCAGATACGCAGTATTTT | CASSSLADTQYF
NA | TRBJ1-5 | TRBV6-1 | NA | TGTGCCAGCAGTGAAGAGGAAGGGGCCGGGAGTCAGCCCCAGCATTTT | CASSEEEGAGSQPQHF
NA | TRBJ1-6 | TRBV19 | NA | TGTGCCAGTAGTCCCAGGGGAGTGCAATCACCCCTCCACTTT | CASSPRGVQSPLHF
NA | TRBJ2-7 | TRBV5-4 | NA | TGTGCCAGCGGCACGAGGTCGGGGGGCGACGAGCAGTACTTC | CASGTRSGGDEQYF
TRBD1 | TRBJ1-5 | TRBV19 | NA | TGTGCCAGTACCGCGGGACAGGGCAATCAGCCCCAGCATTTT | CASTAGQGNQPQHF
NA | TRBJ2-7 | TRBV2 | NA | TGTGCCAGCAGCCAGACGGACGGCGAGCAGTACTTC | CASSQTDGEQYF
NA | TRBJ2-7 | TRBV30 | NA | TGTGCCTGGAGTGTAAGGTACGAGCAGTACTTC | CAWSVRYEQYF
NA | TRBJ1-2 | TRBV9 | once | TGTGCCAGCAGCGTAGGGGCGGGAGATGTTTTCTATGGCTACACCTTC | CASSVGAGDVFYGYTF
NA | TRBJ1-2 | TRBV6-5 | NA | TGTGCCAGCAGTCCGTTACAGGGCCCCCGTGGCTACACCTTC | CASSPLQGPRGYTF
TRBD1 | TRBJ2-2 | TRBV5-1 | once | TGCGCCAGCAGCCTCGGGACAGGCGGGGAGCTGTTTTTT | CASSLGTGGELFF
NA | TRBJ1-5 | TRBV19 | few | TGTGCCAGTAGTACCGGCACCACGGCCTCTTATAGCAATCAGCCCCAGCATTTT | CASSTGTTASYSNQPQHF